This T cell receptor beta chain originates from a study of CD8 T cells in Susac syndrome. Sequencing of TCR beta was undertaken in CD8+ and CD4+ T cells derived from blood. Under recently defined diagnostic criteria, the patients with Susac syndrome qualified as having definite or probable disease. The CD8+ and CD4+ T cells were isolated magnetically using a negative isolation approach, whereas the TEMRA cells were enriched by FACS. The trim removed 4 bases at V and 10 bases at J, leaving 3 bases unmatched. The germline V gene has CDR1 SQVTM and CDR2 ANQGSEA. The CDR3 contains 11 residues. RNA was extracted with the RNeasy kit, and a quantity of roughly 0.5 to 1 ug was reverse transcribed using random hexamers. TCRdb ran MiXCR on the immunoSEQ multiplex PCR reads and lists one entry per CDR3 protein. Of about 120,000 distinct CDR3 sequences in the sample, around 96% were seen once.

Sequenced sample: CD4+ T cells from PBMCs. The sequence came from a human donor with Susac syndrome. The rearrangement uses TRBV29-1 and TRBJ2-1; 8 nucleotides agree with TRBD2. The CDR3: CSVVRLAEQFF. The DNA for the CDR3 is TGCAGCGTTGTACGACTAGCGGAGCAGTTCTTC.